This T cell receptor (beta chain) is drawn from a study of CD8 T cells in Susac syndrome. The CDR3 sequence is 15 residues long. The V and J ends lost 2 bases and 1 base respectively, with 11 bases between them. Looked up from germline, CDR1 is MDHEN and CDR2 is SYDVKM. A quantity of about 0.5 to 1 ug RNA underwent reverse transcription using random hexamers. TCRdb re-derived calls from the immunoSEQ multiplex PCR reads in MiXCR, one entry per CDR3 protein. The sample yields around 280,000 distinct CDR3 sequences, approximately 84% seen once. Sequencing was done on a sample of CD8+ T cells from PBMCs. The V call is TRBV28, the J call TRBJ2-5; D perhaps matches TRBD1 (6 bases). This sequence was found in a human donor with multiple sclerosis. The CDR3 loop reads CASSLLDRSQETQYF. The CDR3 coding sequence is TGTGCCAGCAGTTTACTGGACAGATCCCAAGAGACCCAGTACTTC.